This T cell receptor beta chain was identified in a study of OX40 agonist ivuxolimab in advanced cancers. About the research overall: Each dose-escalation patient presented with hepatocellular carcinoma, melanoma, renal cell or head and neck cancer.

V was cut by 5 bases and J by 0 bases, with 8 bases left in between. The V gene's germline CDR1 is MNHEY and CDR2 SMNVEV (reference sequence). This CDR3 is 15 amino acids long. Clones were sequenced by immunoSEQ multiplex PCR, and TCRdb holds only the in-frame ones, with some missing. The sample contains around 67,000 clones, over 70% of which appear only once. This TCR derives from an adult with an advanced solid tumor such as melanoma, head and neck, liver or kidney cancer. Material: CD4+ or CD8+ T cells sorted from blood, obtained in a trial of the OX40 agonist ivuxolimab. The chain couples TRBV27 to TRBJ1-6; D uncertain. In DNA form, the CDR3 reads TGTGCCAGCAGTGCCGATGGCTCCTATAATTCACCCCTCCACTTT. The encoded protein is CASSADGSYNSPLHF.